This T cell receptor (beta chain) was sequenced in a study of cytomegalovirus exposure and HLA in healthy donors. Whole-study context: Among about 200 million T cells, an earlier analysis found 95 million to 140 million unique TCR beta sequences.

General study findings and limits: Looking again later, the authors saw that most CMV-associated TCR beta chains seemed HLA-restricted. The presence/absence work took it that sequencing depth was about the same across donors.

PCR involved 60 Vbeta and 13 Jbeta primers. Authors' analysis steps: Approximately 73 million unique TCR beta chains, 9 million to 12 million shared, were counted in a later analysis. TCRdb's table, derived via immunoSEQ multiplex PCR, lists solely in-frame clones and lacks some. V and J calls and clone size are given by that table; D and trimming were obtained from the DNA. The top ten hold 4.3% of the sample, which has about 150,000 clones, roughly 80% seen once. The CDR3 has 14 amino acids. Germline CDR1 is ENHRY and CDR2 is SYGVKD. With 5 bases removed from V and 8 bases from J, the gap between germline ends came to 16 bases. With respect to this clone: Its matching antigen is unknown.

The receptor was isolated from a woman aged 40 to 55 in good health and CMV-seropositive. Sequenced material: PBMCs. The V gene is TRBV10-3, the J gene TRBJ2-1, with D perhaps TRBD2 (5 bases). The CDR3: CAISQLPDGDEQFF. CDR3 sequence (DNA): TGTGCCATCAGTCAGTTACCCGACGGGGATGAGCAGTTCTTC.